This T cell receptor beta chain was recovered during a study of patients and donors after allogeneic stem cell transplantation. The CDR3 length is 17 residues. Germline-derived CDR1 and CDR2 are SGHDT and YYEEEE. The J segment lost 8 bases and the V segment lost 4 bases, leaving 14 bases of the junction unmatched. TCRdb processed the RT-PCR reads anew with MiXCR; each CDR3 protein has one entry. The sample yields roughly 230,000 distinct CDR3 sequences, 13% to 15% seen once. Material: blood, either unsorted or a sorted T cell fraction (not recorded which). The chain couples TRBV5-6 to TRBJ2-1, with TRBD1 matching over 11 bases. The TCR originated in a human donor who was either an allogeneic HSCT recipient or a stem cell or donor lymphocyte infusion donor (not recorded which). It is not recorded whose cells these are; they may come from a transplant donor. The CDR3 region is CASSPGYGDRGRHEQFF. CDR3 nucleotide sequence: TGTGCCAGCAGCCCCGGGTATGGGGACAGGGGGAGGCATGAGCAGTTCTTC.